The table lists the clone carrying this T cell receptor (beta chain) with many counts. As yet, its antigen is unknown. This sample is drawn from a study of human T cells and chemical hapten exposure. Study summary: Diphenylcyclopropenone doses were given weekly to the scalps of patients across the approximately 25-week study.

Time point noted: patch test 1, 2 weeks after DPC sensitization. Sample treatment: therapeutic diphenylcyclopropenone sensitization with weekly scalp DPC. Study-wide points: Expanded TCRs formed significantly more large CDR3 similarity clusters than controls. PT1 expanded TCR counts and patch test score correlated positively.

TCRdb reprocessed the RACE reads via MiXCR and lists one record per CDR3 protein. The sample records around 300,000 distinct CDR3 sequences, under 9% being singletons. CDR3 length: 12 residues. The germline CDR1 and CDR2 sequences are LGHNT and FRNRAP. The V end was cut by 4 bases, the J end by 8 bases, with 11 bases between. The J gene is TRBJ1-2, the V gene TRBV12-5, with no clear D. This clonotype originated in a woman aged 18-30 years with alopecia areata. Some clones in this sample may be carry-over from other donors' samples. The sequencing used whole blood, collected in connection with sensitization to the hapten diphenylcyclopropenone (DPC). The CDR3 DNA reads TGTGCTAGTGGTTACCATTTGAACGGCTACACCTTC. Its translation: CASGYHLNGYTF.